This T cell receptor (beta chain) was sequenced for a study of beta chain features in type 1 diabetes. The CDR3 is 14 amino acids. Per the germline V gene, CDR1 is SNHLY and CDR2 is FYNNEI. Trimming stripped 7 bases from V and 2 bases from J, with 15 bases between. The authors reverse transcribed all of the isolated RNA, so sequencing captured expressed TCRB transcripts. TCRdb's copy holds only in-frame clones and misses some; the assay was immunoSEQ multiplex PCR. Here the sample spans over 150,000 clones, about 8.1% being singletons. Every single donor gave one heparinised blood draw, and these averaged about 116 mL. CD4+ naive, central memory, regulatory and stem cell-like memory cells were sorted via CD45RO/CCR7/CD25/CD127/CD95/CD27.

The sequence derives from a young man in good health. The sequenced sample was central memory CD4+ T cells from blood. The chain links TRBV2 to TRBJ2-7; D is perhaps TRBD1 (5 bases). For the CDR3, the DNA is TGTGCCAGCAATCGGGCAGGGCCAACCTACGAGCAGTACTTC. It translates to CASNRAGPTYEQYF. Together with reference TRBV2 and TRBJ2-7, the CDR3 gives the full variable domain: EPEVTQTPSHQVTQMGQEVILRCVPISNHLYFYWYRQILGQKVEFLVSFYNNEISEKSEIFDDQFSVERPDGSNFTLKIRSTKLEDSAMYFCASNRAGPTYEQYFGPGTRLTVT.